The 8 T cell receptor beta chains below were found in one sample sequenced in a study of naive and memory T cell subsets. Ligated cDNA underwent four rounds of PCR with nested alpha and beta constant region primers and SP2. In TCRdb, the 5' RACE reads were re-called with MiXCR into one record per CDR3 protein. The table shows more than 50,000 distinct CDR3 sequences, with under 10% occurring only once. A UMI-containing oligonucleotide was joined by 3' ligation to the TCR cDNA template. The receptors stem from a female donor in good health.

This sequence joins TRBV30 and TRBJ1-2, with D hard to call. The length of the CDR3 is 12 residues. Germline CDR1 is GTSNPN and CDR2 is SVGIG (reference sequence). V lost 0 bases to trimming and J lost 5 bases, with 7 bases between them. The CDR3 DNA reads TGTGCCTGGAGTGTAAGCAGATATGGCTACACCTTC. Amino acid sequence: CAWSVSRYGYTF.

In its sample, this clonotype was seen a few times. The V gene is TRBV7-2, the J gene TRBJ2-7; either TRBD1 or TRBD2 may supply D (5 bases each). V was shortened by 3 bases and J by 6 bases, with 15 bases between the two germline ends. This CDR3 has 14 amino acids. Germline CDR1 and CDR2: SGHTA and FQGNSA. The CDR3 reads CASSFRDGLFEQYF. CDR3 nucleotides: TGTGCCAGCAGCTTTCGGGACGGCCTGTTCGAGCAGTACTTC.

This clonotype has at least ten counts. The chain carries TRBV7-9 and TRBJ1-2, with 8 bases identical to TRBD1. Germline V gene data show CDR1 as SEHNR and CDR2 as FQNEAQ (reference sequence). Unmatched junction bases numbered 9, after V lost 2 bases and J lost 7 bases. The CDR3 sequence is 15 residues long. This chain's CDR3 is CASSLRTGQLSGYTF. CDR3 coding DNA: TGTGCCAGCAGCTTAAGGACAGGGCAGCTCTCTGGCTACACCTTC.

The chain recombines TRBV6-5 with TRBJ1-5; D unclear. The CDR3 length is 15 residues. Trimming took off 0 bases at V and 2 bases at J, with 8 bases between the two ends. Germline V gene lookup returns CDR1 MNHEY and CDR2 SVGAGI. CDR3 coding DNA: TGTGCCAGCAGTTACTCGAGCGGAGGCAATCAGCCCCAGCATTTT. Protein product: CASSYSSGGNQPQHF.

This clonotype appeared a few times. The V and J genes are TRBV6-1 and TRBJ1-2; no firm D call. The CDR3 spans 12 residues. The germline CDR1 and CDR2 sequences are MNHNS and SASEGT. V gave up 3 bases and J gave up 3 bases, with 5 bases separating them. CDR3 region: CASSEGHYGYTF. CDR3 DNA: TGTGCCAGCAGTGAGGGTCACTATGGCTACACCTTC.

There are a few counts of this clonotype. This chain connects TRBV7-9 to TRBJ2-3; 12 positions match TRBD2. Germline CDR1 and CDR2: SEHNR and FQNEAQ (reference sequence). The CDR3 totals 15 residues. With V trimmed by 6 bases and J by 4 bases, 5 bases remained unmatched. The CDR3 DNA sequence: TGTGCCAGCAGGACTAGCGGGGGAGCTTCAGATACGCAGTATTTT. Translating it yields CASRTSGGASDTQYF. The whole variable domain, filled in from reference TRBV7-9 and TRBJ2-3, reads DTGVSQNPRHKITKRGQNVTFRCDPISEHNRLYWYRQTLGQGPEFLTYFQNEAQLEKSRLLSDRFSAERPKGSFSTLEIQRTEQGDSAMYLCASRTSGGASDTQYFGPGTRLTVL.

Ten or more counts support this clonotype. The chain joins TRBV25-1 to TRBJ2-7, with 12 bases lining up with TRBD2. The trim removed 4 bases at V and 0 bases at J, leaving 4 bases unmatched. Germline values: CDR1 MGHDK, CDR2 SYGVNS. This CDR3 spans 16 amino acids. CDR3 sequence (DNA): TGTGCCAGCAGTGCCTCGACTAGCGGGAGCTCCTACGAGCAGTACTTC. Its protein product is CASSASTSGSSYEQYF.

This clonotype was seen many times. The chain uses TRBV6-5 and TRBJ1-1; D not resolved. The germline V and J ends were trimmed by 2 bases and 5 bases, with 9 bases remaining between them. Germline V lookup: CDR1 MNHEY, CDR2 SVGAGI. This CDR3 region has 13 residues. This CDR3 is CASSYPGSTEAFF. The CDR3 DNA reads TGTGCCAGCAGTTACCCCGGTAGTACTGAAGCTTTCTTT.